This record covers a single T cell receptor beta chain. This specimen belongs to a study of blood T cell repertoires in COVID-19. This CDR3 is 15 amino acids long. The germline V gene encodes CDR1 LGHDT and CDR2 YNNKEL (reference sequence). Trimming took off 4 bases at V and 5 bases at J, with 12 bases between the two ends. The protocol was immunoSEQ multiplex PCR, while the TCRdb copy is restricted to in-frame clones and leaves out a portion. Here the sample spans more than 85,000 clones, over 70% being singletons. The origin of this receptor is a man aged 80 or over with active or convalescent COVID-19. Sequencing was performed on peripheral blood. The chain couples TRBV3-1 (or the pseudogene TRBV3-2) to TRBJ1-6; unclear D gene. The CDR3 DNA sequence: TGTGCCAGCAGCCCTAGGAGCGGTAATAATTCACCCCTCCACTTT. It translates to CASSPRSGNNSPLHF.